This is a list of T cell receptor beta chains from one sample in a study of cytomegalovirus exposure and HLA in healthy donors. Generated by immunoSEQ multiplex PCR, the TCRdb table keeps only in-frame clones and is missing some. Among some 99,000 clones listed, around nine tenths were seen once. The sequencing input was PBMCs. The receptors shown here come from a young woman in good health and CMV-seronegative. The CDR3 runs from the conserved cysteine through the conserved F or W. The D gene is left open where the match is weak. Size is stated for part of the rows, as once, few or many counts, or as a class when the clone is expanded.

abundance: NA; v_gene: TRBV7-2; j_gene: TRBJ1-2; d_gene: NA; CDR3aa: CASSLEAGYGYTF; CDR3nt: TGTGCCAGCAGCTTAGAGGCAGGGTATGGCTACACCTTC
abundance: NA; v_gene: TRBV25-1; j_gene: TRBJ1-1; d_gene: NA; CDR3aa: CASSATIWTRTEAFF; CDR3nt: TGTGCCAGCAGTGCCACCATTTGGACACGCACTGAAGCTTTCTTT
abundance: once; v_gene: TRBV27; j_gene: TRBJ1-2; d_gene: NA; CDR3aa: CASSTGNYGYTF; CDR3nt: TGTGCCAGTTCCACAGGGAACTATGGCTACACCTTC
abundance: NA; v_gene: TRBV5-8; j_gene: TRBJ1-2; d_gene: NA; CDR3aa: CASSQDSTGYGYTF; CDR3nt: TGTGCCAGCAGCCAAGATTCGACAGGCTATGGCTACACCTTC
abundance: NA; v_gene: TRBV6-5; j_gene: TRBJ1-4; d_gene: TRBD1; CDR3aa: CASSLMRDSNEKLFF; CDR3nt: TGTGCCAGCAGCTTAATGAGGGACAGTAATGAAAAACTGTTTTTT
abundance: NA; v_gene: TRBV25-1; j_gene: TRBJ1-2; d_gene: NA; CDR3aa: CASRPDDSYGYTF; CDR3nt: TGTGCCAGCAGACCCGATGACAGCTATGGCTACACCTTC
abundance: NA; v_gene: TRBV4-3; j_gene: TRBJ1-1; d_gene: NA; CDR3aa: CASSRLRDTNVNTEAFF; CDR3nt: TGCGCCAGCAGCCGTCTACGGGACACGAACGTTAACACTGAAGCTTTCTTT
abundance: once; v_gene: TRBV5-1; j_gene: TRBJ2-1; d_gene: TRBD2; CDR3aa: CASSLDPAGSYNEQFF; CDR3nt: TGCGCCAGCAGCTTGGACCCAGCGGGATCGTACAATGAGCAGTTCTTC
abundance: NA; v_gene: TRBV2; j_gene: TRBJ2-2; d_gene: NA; CDR3aa: CASSEQRANTGELFF; CDR3nt: TGTGCCAGCAGTGAACAGAGGGCCAACACCGGGGAGCTGTTTTTT
abundance: NA; v_gene: TRBV18; j_gene: TRBJ2-1; d_gene: NA; CDR3aa: CASGQKLNEQFF; CDR3nt: TGTGCCAGCGGACAGAAACTCAATGAGCAGTTCTTC